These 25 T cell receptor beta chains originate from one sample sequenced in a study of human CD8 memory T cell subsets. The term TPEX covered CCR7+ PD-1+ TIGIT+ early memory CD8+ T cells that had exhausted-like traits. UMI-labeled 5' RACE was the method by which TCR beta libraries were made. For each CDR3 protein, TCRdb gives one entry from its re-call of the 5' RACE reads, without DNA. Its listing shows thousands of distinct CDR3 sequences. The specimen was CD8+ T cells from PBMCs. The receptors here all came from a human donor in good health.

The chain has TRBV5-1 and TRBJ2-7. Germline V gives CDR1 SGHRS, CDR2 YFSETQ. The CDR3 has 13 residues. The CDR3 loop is CASSWSPIYEQYF.

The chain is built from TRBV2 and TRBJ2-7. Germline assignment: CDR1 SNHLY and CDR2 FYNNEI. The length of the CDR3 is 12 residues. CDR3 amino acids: CASSEADYEQYF.

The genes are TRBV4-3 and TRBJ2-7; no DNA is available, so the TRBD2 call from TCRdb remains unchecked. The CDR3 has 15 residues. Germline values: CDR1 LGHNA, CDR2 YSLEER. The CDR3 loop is CASSQNSGRSYEQYF.

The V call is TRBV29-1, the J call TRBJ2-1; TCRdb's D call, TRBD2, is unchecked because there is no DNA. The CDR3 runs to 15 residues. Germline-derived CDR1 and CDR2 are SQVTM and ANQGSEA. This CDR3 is CSVDLPYWSYNEQFF.

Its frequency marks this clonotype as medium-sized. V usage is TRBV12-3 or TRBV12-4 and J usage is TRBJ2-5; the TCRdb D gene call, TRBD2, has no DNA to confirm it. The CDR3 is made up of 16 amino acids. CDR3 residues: CASSSASGGGVETQYF.

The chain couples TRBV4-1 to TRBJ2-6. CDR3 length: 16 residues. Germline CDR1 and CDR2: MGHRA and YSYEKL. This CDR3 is CASSQDFFSGANVLTF.

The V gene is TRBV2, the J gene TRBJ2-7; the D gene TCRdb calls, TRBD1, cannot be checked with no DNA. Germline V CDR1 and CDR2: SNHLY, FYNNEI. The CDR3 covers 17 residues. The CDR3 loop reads CASSPSIGQGRNYEQYF.

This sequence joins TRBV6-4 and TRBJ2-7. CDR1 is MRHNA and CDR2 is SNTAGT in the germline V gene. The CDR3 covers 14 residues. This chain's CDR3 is CASNGTGSSYEQYF.

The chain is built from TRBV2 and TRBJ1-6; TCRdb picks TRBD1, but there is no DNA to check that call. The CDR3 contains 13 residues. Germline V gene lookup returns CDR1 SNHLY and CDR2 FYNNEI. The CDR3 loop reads CATRQTYNSPLHF.

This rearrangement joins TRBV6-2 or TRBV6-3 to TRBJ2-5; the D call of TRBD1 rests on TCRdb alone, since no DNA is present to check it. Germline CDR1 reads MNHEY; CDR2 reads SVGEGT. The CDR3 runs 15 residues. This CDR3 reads CASSTLRDREETQYF.

The CDR3 region is CSATRDRGYYGYTF. The chain combines TRBV20-1 with TRBJ1-2; TCRdb returns TRBD1, unconfirmable since there is no DNA. The CDR3 loop spans 14 amino acids. Germline V gene sequence: CDR1 DFQATT, CDR2 SNEGSKA (reference sequence).

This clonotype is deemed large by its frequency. CDR3 sequence: CASSSSKGTDQETQYF. This chain links TRBV11-2 with TRBJ2-5; the TCRdb D gene call, TRBD1, has no DNA to confirm it. Germline V CDR1 and CDR2: SGHAT, FQNNGV. This CDR3 is 16 amino acids long.

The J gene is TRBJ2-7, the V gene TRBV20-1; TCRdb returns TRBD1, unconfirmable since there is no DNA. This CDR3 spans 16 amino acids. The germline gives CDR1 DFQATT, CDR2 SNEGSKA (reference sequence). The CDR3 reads CSARDTEGGISYEQYF.

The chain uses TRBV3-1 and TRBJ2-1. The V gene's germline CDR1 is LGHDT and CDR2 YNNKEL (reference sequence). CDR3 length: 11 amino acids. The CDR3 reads CASSLSYEQFF.

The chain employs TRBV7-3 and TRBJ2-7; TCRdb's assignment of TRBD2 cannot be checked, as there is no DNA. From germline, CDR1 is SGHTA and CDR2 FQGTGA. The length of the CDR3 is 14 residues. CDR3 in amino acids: CASSRSAGSAEQYF.

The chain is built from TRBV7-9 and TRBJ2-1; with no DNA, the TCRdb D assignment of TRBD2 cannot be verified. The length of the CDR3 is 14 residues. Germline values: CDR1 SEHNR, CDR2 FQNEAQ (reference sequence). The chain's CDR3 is CASSTQAGWNEQFF.

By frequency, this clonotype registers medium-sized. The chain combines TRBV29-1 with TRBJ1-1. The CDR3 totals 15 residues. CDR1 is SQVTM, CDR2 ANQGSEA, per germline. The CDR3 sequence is CSVITLEGLGTEAFF.

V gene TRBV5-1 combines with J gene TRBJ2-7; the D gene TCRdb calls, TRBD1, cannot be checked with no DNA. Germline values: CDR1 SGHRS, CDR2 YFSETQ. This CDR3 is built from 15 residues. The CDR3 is CASSLVYSGGDEQYF.

The CDR3 protein is CASSSGRRETQYF. The V and J genes are TRBV6-6 and TRBJ2-5; TCRdb returns TRBD1, unconfirmable since there is no DNA. Germline loops: CDR1 MNHNY, CDR2 SVGAGI (reference sequence). CDR3 length: 13 residues.

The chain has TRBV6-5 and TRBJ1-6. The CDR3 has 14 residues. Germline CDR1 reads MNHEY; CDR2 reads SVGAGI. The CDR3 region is CASSNRAYNSPLHF.

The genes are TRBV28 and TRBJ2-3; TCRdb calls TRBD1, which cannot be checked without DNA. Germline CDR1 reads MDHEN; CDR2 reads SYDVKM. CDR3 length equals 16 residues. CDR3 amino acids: CASSLQQGTDSYTQYF. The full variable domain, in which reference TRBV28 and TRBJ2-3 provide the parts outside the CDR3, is DVKVTQSSRYLVKRTGEKVFLECVQDMDHENMFWYRQDPGLGLRLIYFSYDVKMKEKGDIPEGYSVSREKKERFSLILESASTNQTSMYLCASSLQQGTDSYTQYFGPGTRLTVL.

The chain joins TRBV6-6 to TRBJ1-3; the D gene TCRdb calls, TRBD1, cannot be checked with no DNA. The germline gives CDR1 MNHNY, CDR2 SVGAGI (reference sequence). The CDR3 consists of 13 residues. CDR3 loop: CASTPGNGNTIYF.

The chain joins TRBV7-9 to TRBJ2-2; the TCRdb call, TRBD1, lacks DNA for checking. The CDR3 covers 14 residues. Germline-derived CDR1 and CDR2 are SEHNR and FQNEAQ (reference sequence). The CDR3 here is CASSSPVGSGELFF.

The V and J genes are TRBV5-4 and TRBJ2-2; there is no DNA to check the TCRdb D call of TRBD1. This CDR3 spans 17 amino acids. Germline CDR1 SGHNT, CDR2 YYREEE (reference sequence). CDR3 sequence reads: CASSFLGGGAFGGELFF.

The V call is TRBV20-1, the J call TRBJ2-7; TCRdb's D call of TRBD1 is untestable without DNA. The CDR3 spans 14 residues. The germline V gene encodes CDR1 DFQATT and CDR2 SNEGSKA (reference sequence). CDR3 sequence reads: CSAVPLGQGYEQYF.